This T cell receptor beta chain was obtained from a study of chemoradiotherapy in HPV16-positive cancers. Study-level background: Functional T-cell assays on two HPV16-positive patients' cells defined candidate HPV-specific clones and common TCR motifs. Study-wide findings and caveats: Non-HPV-specific T cells did not expand in tumors during treatment, whereas candidate HPV-specific clones and E7-related motifs did. The functional HPV-specific definition rests on just a couple of HPV16-positive patients.

Turning to this clone: Antigen specificity is unknown.

Sequencing used immunoSEQ multiplex PCR; TCRdb keeps in-frame clones, though not all of them. Of about 9,000 clones listed, less than 80% are singletons. This sequence originates from a human donor with HPV-associated anogenital cancer. This material was obtained from a patient who underwent chemoradiotherapy.

The CDR3 region is CASSLASGRAYNEQFF. CDR3 nucleotide sequence: TGTGCCAGCAGCTTAGCTAGCGGGAGGGCCTACAATGAGCAGTTCTTC. This sequence joins TRBV7-9 and TRBJ2-1; TRBD2 aligns across 11 bases. Germline lookup yields CDR1 SEHNR and CDR2 FQNEAQ (reference sequence). J was trimmed by 2 bases and V by 0 bases; bases with no gene match: 0. CDR3 length: 16 amino acids.